The 13 T cell receptor beta chains given below trace back to one sample, sequenced in a study of regulatory T cells in long-lasting Graves disease. This sample's time point: newly diagnosed GD, antithyroid drugs for less than 3 months. Preparation of the TCR library used RNA extracted from PBMCs. HTBI primers from iRepertoire and Arm-PCR of CDR3 regions yielded the TCR beta libraries. MiXCR, run by TCRdb on the multiplex PCR reads, gives a single entry per CDR3 protein. Of roughly 420,000 distinct CDR3 sequences detected, about a sixth appear once; the ten largest clones hold about 20%. Sequenced material: peripheral blood mononuclear cells (PBMCs), taken at new diagnosis, from a patient treated with antithyroid drugs. The receptor source for this set is a female donor with Graves disease.

This clonotype was detected many times. V is TRBV28 and J is TRBJ2-7, with D maybe TRBD2 (5 bases). Trimming took off 2 bases at V and 1 base at J, with 9 bases between the two ends. Germline CDR1 MDHEN, CDR2 SYDVKM. CDR3 length equals 14 residues. The CDR3 DNA reads TGTGCCAGCAGTTTAGGCTGGGAGTCCTACGAGCAGTACTTC. It is translated as CASSLGWESYEQYF. The variable domain in full, completed from reference TRBV28 and TRBJ2-7, reads DVKVTQSSRYLVKRTGEKVFLECVQDMDHENMFWYRQDPGLGLRLIYFSYDVKMKEKGDIPEGYSVSREKKERFSLILESASTNQTSMYLCASSLGWESYEQYFGPGTRLTVT.

In this sample, this clonotype turned up many times. V usage is TRBV7-2 and J usage is TRBJ1-2; 8 bases agree with TRBD1. The length of the CDR3 is 16 residues. Germline V gene sequence: CDR1 SGHTA, CDR2 FQGNSA. Germline trimming cut 5 bases from V and 4 bases from J; bases unmatched to any gene: 12. In nucleotides, the CDR3 is TGTGCCAGCAGCCCCCGGACAGGGCAGAGGGGCTATGGCTACACCTTC. It yields the protein CASSPRTGQRGYGYTF. The full variable domain, its missing parts supplied by reference TRBV7-2 and TRBJ1-2, is GAGVSQSPSNKVTEKGKDVELRCDPISGHTALYWYRQSLGQGLEFLIYFQGNSAPDKSGLPSDRFSAERTGGSVSTLTIQRTQQEDSAVYLCASSPRTGQRGYGYTFGSGTRLTVV.

This clonotype was counted many times. V is TRBV2 and J is TRBJ2-1, with D uncertain. CDR1 SNHLY and CDR2 FYNNEI come from the germline V gene. V was clipped by 4 bases and J by 8 bases, with 12 bases between them. The length of the CDR3 is 13 residues. CDR3 DNA: TGTGCCAGCAGTGTCGAAGAGTTCGATGAGCAGTTCTTC. It translates to CASSVEEFDEQFF.

Many counts were recorded for this clonotype. V and J are TRBV2 and TRBJ2-3, with 11 bases lining up with TRBD1. This CDR3 is built from 16 residues. V trimming: 4 bases; J trimming: 4 bases; junction bases outside the gene matches: 7. CDR1 and CDR2 from the germline V gene are SNHLY and FYNNEI. The CDR3 nucleotides read TGTGCCAGCAGTGCGGTAAGGACAGGGGGCCCAGATACGCAGTATTTT. Residues: CASSAVRTGGPDTQYF.

As regards this clonotype: A clone one base away is much larger, so this may be a read error. The chain links TRBV6-1 to TRBJ2-1; a possible D gene is TRBD1 (5 bases). From germline, CDR1 is MNHNS and CDR2 SASEGT. V lost 6 bases, J lost 10 bases, and 10 bases lay in between. The CDR3 is 11 residues long. The CDR3 region is CASRGQGEQFF. The CDR3 DNA reads as TGTGCCAGCAGAGGCCAGGGCGAGCAGTTCTTC.

The chain has TRBV7-2 and TRBJ2-5, with TRBD1 matching 9 bases. Trimming removed 11 bases from V and 2 bases from J; junction bases left unmatched: 12. This CDR3 is 15 amino acids long. Germline-derived CDR1 and CDR2 are SGHTA and FQGNSA. As DNA, the CDR3 is TGTGCCTGCTCTGGGGACGGGACAGGGCAAGAGACCCAGTACTTC. It yields the protein CACSGDGTGQETQYF.

With regard to this clonotype: Only one base separates this from a far larger clonotype, so it likely reflects a read error. The V gene is TRBV6-4, the J gene TRBJ1-1, with a weak D call TRBD1 (5 bases). Germline V gives CDR1 MRHNA, CDR2 SNTAGT. This CDR3 contains 14 residues. V lost 6 bases and J 3 bases, leaving 14 bases between the germline ends. CDR3 sequence: CASRSQDMDTEAFF. DNA of the CDR3: TGTGCCAGCAGATCACAGGACATGGACACTGAAGCTTTCTTT.

This clonotype was counted many times. A much more abundant neighbour one base away suggests this may be a read error. The V call is TRBV7-9, the J call TRBJ1-1, with unresolved D. CDR1 and CDR2 from the germline V gene are SEHNR and FQNEAQ (reference sequence). V lost 5 bases to trimming and J lost 0 bases, with 7 bases between them. The CDR3 has 13 residues. CDR3 protein: CASSAGVNTEAFF. CDR3 bases: TGTGCCAGCAGCGCCGGGGTGAACACTGAAGCTTTCTTT. Drawing the rest from reference TRBV7-9 and TRBJ1-1, the complete variable domain is DTGVSQNPRHKITKRGQNVTFRCDPISEHNRLYWYRQTLGQGPEFLTYFQNEAQLEKSRLLSDRFSAERPKGSFSTLEIQRTEQGDSAMYLCASSAGVNTEAFFGQGTRLTVV.

The sample holds many counts of this clonotype. The chain recombines TRBV2 with TRBJ1-1; unclear D gene. The germline gives CDR1 SNHLY, CDR2 FYNNEI. This CDR3 comprises 14 residues. Deletions cut 3 bases from V and 7 bases from J, with 15 bases between. CDR3 in DNA: TGTGCCAGCAGTGACCAGCCAACAGACAATGAAGCTTTCTTT. Translation: CASSDQPTDNEAFF.

This clonotype was seen repeatedly, ten times or more. V and J are TRBV7-2 and TRBJ1-2; D unclear. Germline V gene sequence: CDR1 SGHTA, CDR2 FQGNSA. This CDR3 contains 15 residues. Trimming pared 1 base from V and 5 bases from J, leaving 14 bases between. In DNA, the CDR3 is TGTGCCAGCAGCTTAGTGGCCAGCCCCTGGTATGGCTACACCTTC. This sequence encodes CASSLVASPWYGYTF.

This clonotype was seen ten or more times. The chain joins TRBV24-1 to TRBJ2-1; D ambiguous. Germline lookup yields CDR1 KGHDR and CDR2 SFDVKD. This CDR3 comprises 9 residues. Trimming removed 9 bases from V and 10 bases from J, with 6 bases in between. CDR3 sequence (DNA): TGTGCCACCGTCGCGGAGCAGTTCTTC. It specifies CATVAEQFF.

This clonotype was picked up many times. The CDR3 region has the DNA TGTGCCAGCTTCCGCCGGGGGGCAGCTGAAGCTTTCTTT. Residues: CASFRRGAAEAFF. The chain has TRBV6-1 and TRBJ1-1; D possibly corresponds to TRBD1 (6 bases). CDR3 length: 13 residues. The germline V gene encodes CDR1 MNHNS and CDR2 SASEGT. Trimming took off 8 bases at V and 6 bases at J, with 16 bases between the two ends.

There are many counts of this clonotype. Relative to the germline gene, one junction end is altered; a read error may explain this. The chain recombines TRBV13 with TRBJ2-2, with D tentatively TRBD2 (6 bases). Germline CDR1 PRHDT, CDR2 FYEKMQ (reference sequence). This CDR3 spans 14 amino acids. CDR3 sequence (DNA): TGTGCCAGCAGCGGACTAACGAACACCGGGGAACTGTTTTTT. Its protein product is CASSGLTNTGELFF.